One sample yielded the 24 T cell receptor beta chains listed below, sequenced in a study of T cell repertoires in cytomegalovirus infection. One entry per CDR3 protein, called by TCRdb with MiXCR from the reads. The table includes some 240,000 distinct CDR3 sequences, approximately 15% detected once. Sequencing was performed on CD8+ T cells from PBMCs. The source is a human donor in good health (CMV status not recorded). Some clones in this sample may be carry-over from other donors' samples.

This clonotype has just a few counts. The V and J genes are TRBV11-2 and TRBJ2-5; TRBD2 matches 9 bases. From germline, CDR1 is SGHAT and CDR2 FQNNGV. V shed 3 bases and J 5 bases; nucleotides not matched to a gene: 7. This CDR3 is built from 15 residues. For the CDR3, the DNA is TGTGCCAGCAGCTTTGCGCGGGGGGGAGTGGAGACCCAGTACTTC. It is translated as CASSFARGGVETQYF.

This clonotype was seen more than once but under ten times. The chain combines TRBV4-2 with TRBJ2-2; 8 nucleotides agree with TRBD1. Germline V gene data show CDR1 as LGHNA and CDR2 as YNFKEQ. V lost 1 base and J lost 0; bases outside the gene matches: 7. The CDR3 is 18 residues long. As DNA, the CDR3 is TGTGCCAGCAGCCAAGTTCAGAACAGGGGGACGAACACCGGGGAGCTGTTTTTT. Translating gives CASSQVQNRGTNTGELFF.

V usage is TRBV5-6 and J usage is TRBJ2-1; 12 bases are a match to TRBD2. V trimming: 0 bases; J trimming: 2 bases; junction bases outside the gene matches: 9. This CDR3 spans 19 amino acids. From germline, CDR1 is SGHDT and CDR2 YYEEEE. CDR3 residues: CASSLGQGGLAGTYNEQFF. DNA of the CDR3: TGTGCCAGCAGCTTGGGACAGGGGGGACTAGCGGGCACCTACAATGAGCAGTTCTTC.

The chain is built from TRBV15 and TRBJ1-6, with TRBD1 matching over 9 bases. The length of the CDR3 is 15 residues. V lost 4 bases, J lost 5 bases, and 3 bases stayed unmatched. Looked up from germline, CDR1 is LNHNV and CDR2 is YYDKDF (reference sequence). The CDR3 sequence is CATSKDRGNNSPLHF. The CDR3 DNA follows: TGTGCCACCAGCAAAGACAGGGGGAATAATTCACCCCTCCACTTT.

This clonotype has a count of ten or more. The chain joins TRBV20-1 to TRBJ1-5; unclear D gene. With 6 bases removed from V and 0 bases from J, the gap between germline ends came to 15 bases. Germline CDR1 and CDR2: DFQATT and SNEGSKA (reference sequence). This CDR3 region has 15 residues. The CDR3 DNA reads as TGCAGTGCACATTCGGGGAAGGGTAGCAATCAGCCCCAGCATTTT. This sequence encodes CSAHSGKGSNQPQHF.

This clonotype has ten or more counts. The chain links TRBV11-2 to TRBJ1-6; no clear D gene. Trimming stripped 0 bases from V and 0 bases from J, with 18 bases between. Germline V gene lookup returns CDR1 SGHAT and CDR2 FQNNGV. This CDR3 contains 20 residues. The DNA for the CDR3 is TGTGCCAGCAGCTTAGAAGGTCCGGCCCCACGGAGCTCCTATAATTCACCCCTCCACTTT. This sequence encodes CASSLEGPAPRSSYNSPLHF.

Points on this clonotype: A much larger clonotype is one base distant, so this may be a read error. The chain links TRBV7-1 to TRBJ1-1, with 9 bases aligning to TRBD1. TRBV7-1 belongs to the ORF category, with a function that is uncertain. Germline trimming cut 10 bases from V and 1 base from J; bases unmatched to any gene: 7. The length of the CDR3 is 14 residues. For the CDR3, the DNA is TGTGCCAACAGACCACAGGGGGCGAACACTGAAGCTTTCTTT. It is translated as CANRPQGANTEAFF.

CDR3 region: CASSLSSQTGSNQPQHF. DNA of the CDR3: TGTGCCAGCAGTTTAAGCTCTCAAACCGGGAGCAATCAGCCCCAGCATTTT. V gene TRBV27 combines with J gene TRBJ1-5; the D is unclear. Germline V gives CDR1 MNHEY, CDR2 SMNVEV (reference sequence). V lost 2 bases, J lost 1 base, and 15 bases lay in between. This CDR3 has 17 amino acids.

With regard to this clonotype: Possible read error: a much larger clone is one base away. This chain uses TRBV12-3 or TRBV12-4 with TRBJ2-5; 14 bases line up with TRBD2. The CDR3 is made up of 15 amino acids. V shed 4 bases and J 7 bases; nucleotides not matched to a gene: 5. This chain's CDR3 is CASSSGLAGAGTQYF. Written as DNA, the CDR3 is TGTGCCAGCAGTTCGGGACTAGCGGGGGCCGGGACCCAGTACTTC.

The sample holds a few counts of this clonotype. The rearrangement joins TRBV4-1 to TRBJ2-2; a possible D gene is TRBD1 (6 bases). This CDR3 is built from 17 residues. The V end was cut by 0 bases, the J end by 4 bases, with 15 bases between. Germline values: CDR1 MGHRA, CDR2 YSYEKL. CDR3 loop: CASSQDRLQGGTGELFF. The CDR3 DNA is TGCGCCAGCAGCCAAGATCGCCTACAGGGTGGCACCGGGGAGCTGTTTTTT.

The J gene is TRBJ1-5, the V gene TRBV20-1, with D possibly matching TRBD1 (6 bases). CDR1 and CDR2 (germline): DFQATT, SNEGSKA (reference sequence). CDR3 size: 13 residues. V was clipped by 2 bases and J by 2 bases, with 7 bases between them. In DNA form, the CDR3 reads TGCAGTGCTAGAAGGGGGGGCAATCAGCCCCAGCATTTT. Its protein product is CSARRGGNQPQHF.

This chain joins TRBV28 and TRBJ2-7; 8 bases fit TRBD1. The trim removed 10 bases at V and 3 bases at J, leaving 5 bases unmatched. Germline CDR1 and CDR2: MDHEN and SYDVKM. The CDR3 has 12 residues. The CDR3 DNA reads as TGTGCCACATCCGACAGGGGCTACGAGCAGTACTTC. This translates into CATSDRGYEQYF.

This rearrangement joins TRBV28 to TRBJ1-5, with D unclear. Between the trimmed V and J ends, which lost 6 bases and 0 bases, there was a span of 12 bases. The CDR3 totals 15 residues. CDR1 and CDR2 (germline): MDHEN, SYDVKM. The CDR3 region has the DNA TGTGCCAGCAGACGACCGGAAAGTAGCAATCAGCCCCAGCATTTT. Protein sequence: CASRRPESSNQPQHF.

The chain recombines TRBV5-5 with TRBJ2-1; 8 nucleotides agree with TRBD1. The J segment lost 3 bases and the V segment lost 3 bases, leaving 5 bases of the junction unmatched. From germline, CDR1 is SGHKS and CDR2 YYEKEE (reference sequence). This CDR3 contains 15 residues. The CDR3 region is CASSYPGQDYNEQFF. The DNA of the CDR3 is TGTGCCAGCAGCTATCCGGGACAGGACTACAATGAGCAGTTCTTC.

The sample holds a few counts of this clonotype. V usage is TRBV7-6 and J usage is TRBJ2-1, with a possible D match to TRBD2 (6 bases). CDR1 and CDR2 from the germline V gene are SGHVS and FNYEAQ. V was clipped by 4 bases and J by 8 bases, with 15 bases between them. The CDR3 contains 14 residues. In nucleotides, the CDR3 is TGTGCCAGCAGCTACCCGACTAGGGGAGATGAGCAGTTCTTC. It encodes CASSYPTRGDEQFF.

The chain combines TRBV2 with TRBJ1-5, with D maybe TRBD1 (5 bases). Germline V gene sequence: CDR1 SNHLY, CDR2 FYNNEI. The CDR3 runs 11 residues. Trimming cost V 3 bases and J 10 bases, with 7 bases left between them. In DNA, the CDR3 is TGTGCCAGCAGTGATGGACAACCCCAGCATTTT. This translates into CASSDGQPQHF.

This clonotype was seen many times. The chain couples TRBV7-2 to TRBJ2-7, with 8 bases matching TRBD1. V shed 4 bases and J 4 bases; nucleotides not matched to a gene: 12. The CDR3 is 16 residues long. Germline V lookup: CDR1 SGHTA, CDR2 FQGNSA. The DNA for the CDR3 is TGTGCCAGCAGCTCGAATTTAAGGACAGGGAAATACGAGCAGTACTTC. Translating it yields CASSSNLRTGKYEQYF.

The V call is TRBV5-4, the J call TRBJ2-7; 8 bases agree with TRBD1. Germline lookup yields CDR1 SGHNT and CDR2 YYREEE (reference sequence). The CDR3 runs to 14 residues. V shed 5 bases and J 1 base; nucleotides not matched to a gene: 5. The CDR3 DNA follows: TGTGCCAGCAGGCCCGACAGGGGATCCTACGAGCAGTACTTC. It translates to CASRPDRGSYEQYF.

This chain uses TRBV6-5 with TRBJ1-4; possible D gene TRBD1, 5 bases. There are 15 residues in the CDR3. Germline values: CDR1 MNHEY, CDR2 SVGAGI. V was shortened by 3 bases and J by 0 bases, with 8 bases between the two germline ends. CDR3 protein: CASSYGGSTNEKLFF. The CDR3 DNA reads as TGTGCCAGCAGTTATGGGGGATCAACTAATGAAAAACTGTTTTTT.

This clonotype was seen repeatedly, ten times or more. This sequence joins TRBV28 and TRBJ2-1; 7 positions match TRBD1. The germline CDR1 and CDR2 sequences are MDHEN and SYDVKM. There are 19 residues in the CDR3. Trimming at V came to 3 bases and at J to 6 bases, leaving 20 bases not matched to a gene. CDR3 bases: TGTGCCAGCAGTTTCCCCACCAGTTCCACAGGGGTTGAGTTCAATGAGCAGTTCTTC. It codes for CASSFPTSSTGVEFNEQFF.

This clonotype was observed a few times. The rearrangement links TRBV6-4 to TRBJ1-2; perhaps TRBD1 as D (6 bases). The germline V gene has CDR1 MRHNA and CDR2 SNTAGT. The CDR3 extends over 15 amino acids. The ends were cut back, 8 bases at V and 0 bases at J, with 16 bases in the middle. The CDR3 bases are TGTGCCAGCTGGCGCAGGGGCTTAGCTAACTATGGCTACACCTTC. Its translation: CASWRRGLANYGYTF.

The chain is built from TRBV27 and TRBJ2-5; 7 nucleotides align to TRBD2. CDR1 is MNHEY and CDR2 is SMNVEV in the germline V gene (reference sequence). The trim removed 8 bases at V and 5 bases at J, leaving 8 bases unmatched. The CDR3 is 13 residues long. The CDR3 loop is CASGLADVETQYF. The CDR3 DNA follows: TGTGCCAGCGGGCTAGCGGACGTGGAGACCCAGTACTTC.

This clonotype was seen a few times. This chain uses TRBV24-1 with TRBJ2-1; D is uncertain. CDR3 length: 13 residues. V gave up 4 bases and J gave up 7 bases, with 10 bases separating them. Germline lookup yields CDR1 KGHDR and CDR2 SFDVKD. The CDR3 protein is CATSESAKNEQFF. CDR3 bases: TGTGCCACCAGTGAAAGTGCTAAGAATGAGCAGTTCTTC.

This clonotype was observed many times. V gene TRBV28 combines with J gene TRBJ1-3; the match to TRBD1 covers 7 bases. CDR1 and CDR2 from the germline V gene are MDHEN and SYDVKM. The V and J ends lost 10 bases and 0 bases, in that order; junction bases with no gene match: 9. The CDR3 totals 15 residues. The CDR3 loop reads CATCRGPYSGNTIYF. The CDR3 nucleotides are TGTGCCACTTGTAGGGGGCCTTACTCTGGAAACACCATATATTTT.